Described below is a single T cell receptor (beta chain) sequence and its context. This specimen comes from a study of blood T cell repertoires in COVID-19. Sequencing used immunoSEQ multiplex PCR; TCRdb keeps in-frame clones, though not all of them. The sample includes some 120,000 clones, 85% to 90% of them seen just once. From germline, CDR1 is SGHAT and CDR2 FQDESV (reference sequence). Germline trimming cut 5 bases from V and 3 bases from J; bases unmatched to any gene: 4. The length of the CDR3 is 15 residues. The source is a human donor in a cohort sampled during active COVID-19. Sequenced material: peripheral blood. V gene TRBV11-1 combines with J gene TRBJ1-5; 10 bases match TRBD1. Written as DNA, the CDR3 is TGTGCCAGCAGCCTCGGACAGGGGGACAATCAGCCCCAGCATTTT. Translating it yields CASSLGQGDNQPQHF.